Below are 25 T cell receptor beta chains sequenced from a single sample in a study of T cell repertoires in cytomegalovirus infection (dated by TCRdb to between 2019 and 2020). Data came from an Illumina HiSeq 1500. TCRdb applied fastp at Q25 and MiXCR to the public reads, then kept only in-frame beta chains. Rows are combined by CDR3 protein, so each entry shows the most common genes and DNA. This sample comprises some 100,000 distinct CDR3 sequences, around a quarter of them detected only once. The ten largest clonotypes hold 30% to 40% of the sample. The sequencing input was CD8+ T cells from PBMCs. All receptors derive from a human donor in good health (CMV status not recorded). Some clones in this sample may be carry-over from other donors' samples.

The chain joins TRBV6-1 to TRBJ1-5, with D tentatively TRBD1 (5 bases). CDR1 and CDR2 from the germline V gene are MNHNS and SASEGT. V was shortened by 3 bases and J by 4 bases, with 10 bases between the two germline ends. This CDR3 has 14 residues. The CDR3 DNA reads as TGTGCCAGCAGTGAGCGGGGGAAGAATCAGCCCCAGCATTTT. Protein product: CASSERGKNQPQHF.

This clonotype was recorded at least ten times. The chain is built from TRBV7-2 and TRBJ2-7; 8 bases map to TRBD2. CDR1 SGHTA and CDR2 FQGNSA come from the germline V gene. The CDR3 totals 14 residues. The trim removed 2 bases at V and 6 bases at J, leaving 6 bases unmatched. CDR3 amino acids: CASSLKAGVGEQYF. CDR3 in DNA: TGTGCCAGCAGCTTAAAAGCGGGAGTGGGCGAGCAGTACTTC. Together with reference TRBV7-2 and TRBJ2-7, the CDR3 gives the full variable domain: GAGVSQSPSNKVTEKGKDVELRCDPISGHTALYWYRQSLGQGLEFLIYFQGNSAPDKSGLPSDRFSAERTGGSVSTLTIQRTQQEDSAVYLCASSLKAGVGEQYFGPGTRLTVT.

The chain combines TRBV20-1 with TRBJ2-3; 10 positions agree with TRBD2. The CDR3 loop spans 14 amino acids. J gave up 7 bases and V 3 bases, and 7 bases lay outside the gene matches. Germline V gene data show CDR1 as DFQATT and CDR2 as SNEGSKA (reference sequence). The CDR3 region is CSASASGGTYTQYF. CDR3 sequence (DNA): TGCAGTGCTAGCGCTAGCGGGGGAACCTATACGCAGTATTTT.

This clonotype has a count of ten or more. The chain recombines TRBV28 with TRBJ1-1; 9 bases fit TRBD1. In germline, CDR1 is MDHEN, CDR2 SYDVKM. The CDR3 length is 12 residues. J lost 8 bases, V lost 8 bases, and 6 bases had no gene match. The CDR3 loop is CASGNRGLEAFF. DNA of the CDR3: TGTGCCAGCGGTAACAGGGGGCTCGAAGCTTTCTTT.

This chain uses TRBV20-1 with TRBJ2-7, with TRBD2 matching over 8 bases. The germline V gene encodes CDR1 DFQATT and CDR2 SNEGSKA (reference sequence). CDR3 size: 13 residues. V lost 6 bases, J lost 1 base, and 5 bases stayed unmatched. The CDR3 is CSALSGGSYEQYF. The CDR3 DNA reads TGCAGTGCCCTCAGCGGGGGATCCTACGAGCAGTACTTC.

This clonotype appeared a few times. This rearrangement joins TRBV13 to TRBJ2-7; TRBD1 agrees at 8 bases. This CDR3 is built from 15 residues. The germline V gene encodes CDR1 PRHDT and CDR2 FYEKMQ (reference sequence). The junction had 6 bases not matched to a gene; V was cut back by 5 bases and J by 0 bases. The CDR3 DNA is TGTGCCAGCAGCGAGTGGGGACAGGCCTCCTACGAGCAGTACTTC. Protein product: CASSEWGQASYEQYF.

There are a few counts of this clonotype. V and J are TRBV6-5 and TRBJ2-7; possibly TRBD1 for D (5 bases). Trimming removed 8 bases at V and 2 bases at J, with 10 bases between. CDR1 and CDR2 (germline): MNHEY, SVGAGI. This CDR3 is 12 amino acids long. The DNA of the CDR3 is TGTGCCAGCTGGGGCAGCGCCTACGAGCAGTACTTC. Protein: CASWGSAYEQYF.

The rearrangement links TRBV20-1 to TRBJ1-2; 7 bases line up with TRBD1. V lost 8 bases to trimming and J lost 7 bases; unmatched junction nucleotides: 16. The CDR3 sequence is 14 residues long. CDR1 and CDR2 (germline): DFQATT, SNEGSKA (reference sequence). This CDR3 is CSTEGASVDGGYTF. CDR3 nucleotides: TGCAGTACCGAGGGGGCCAGCGTAGATGGTGGCTACACCTTC.

This clonotype was picked up a small number of times. J is TRBJ1-1 and V is TRBV6-2 or TRBV6-3; D unresolved. V lost 2 bases, J lost 4 bases, and 5 bases lay in between. The germline CDR1 and CDR2 sequences are MNHEY and SVGEGT. The length of the CDR3 is 12 residues. CDR3 nucleotide sequence: TGTGCCAGCAGTTACACGGCCACTGAAGCTTTCTTT. Translation: CASSYTATEAFF.

At least ten counts were recorded for this clonotype. This chain joins TRBV6-6 and TRBJ2-2, with 10 bases identical to TRBD1. The CDR3 is made up of 17 amino acids. Germline V gene lookup returns CDR1 MNHNY and CDR2 SVGAGI (reference sequence). With 6 bases clipped from V and 3 bases from J, the junction kept 10 bases outside the gene matches. The CDR3 sequence is CASRGVTGGMDTGELFF. The DNA of the CDR3 is TGTGCCAGCAGGGGCGTGACAGGGGGCATGGACACCGGGGAGCTGTTTTTT.

This clonotype was seen at least ten times. V and J are TRBV28 and TRBJ1-3; D ambiguous. Trimming took 6 bases from V and 1 from J, leaving 10 bases between them. Germline V gene data show CDR1 as MDHEN and CDR2 as SYDVKM. The CDR3 spans 14 residues. The CDR3 loop is CASSRTISGNTIYF. The CDR3, as DNA: TGTGCCAGCAGCCGGACGATTTCTGGAAACACCATATATTTT.

In its sample, this clonotype was seen many times. The chain employs TRBV29-1 and TRBJ1-2; 7 bases map to TRBD1. Germline V gene lookup returns CDR1 SQVTM and CDR2 ANQGSEA. V shed 3 bases and J 7 bases; nucleotides not matched to a gene: 5. This CDR3 has 12 amino acids. The CDR3 here is CSVDSGGSGYTF. The CDR3 nucleotides are TGCAGCGTTGATTCAGGGGGAAGTGGCTACACCTTC.

The chain carries TRBV4-3 and TRBJ1-1; D unresolved. The V end was cut by 0 bases, the J end by 0 bases, with 8 bases between. This CDR3 has 15 residues. Per the germline V gene, CDR1 is LGHNA and CDR2 is YSLEER. The CDR3 bases are TGCGCCAGCAGCCAAGACAAGGTCATGAACACTGAAGCTTTCTTT. It codes for CASSQDKVMNTEAFF.

This clonotype was picked up many times. This rearrangement joins TRBV28 to TRBJ2-5; D uncertain. Trimming left V 4 bases short and J 4 bases short, with 16 bases between. Germline CDR1 is MDHEN and CDR2 is SYDVKM. CDR3 size: 15 residues. CDR3 bases: TGTGCCAGCAGTTCGCAAACTACAGTCCCAGAGACCCAGTACTTC. As protein: CASSSQTTVPETQYF.

The CDR3 nucleotides are TGTGCCAGCAGCTTCTCCCCTAACACTGAAGCTTTCTTT. Translated, it gives CASSFSPNTEAFF. The chain is built from TRBV11-3 and TRBJ1-1; D is uncertain. V dropped 3 bases and J dropped 2 bases, with 7 bases sitting between them. The CDR3 has 13 amino acids. Germline V CDR1 and CDR2: SGHNT, YENEEA.

In this sample, this clonotype turned up a few times. The V and J genes are TRBV6-5 and TRBJ1-1, with D perhaps matching TRBD1 (6 bases). The V end was cut by 6 bases, the J end by 6 bases, with 11 bases between. Germline values: CDR1 MNHEY, CDR2 SVGAGI. This CDR3 spans 12 amino acids. The DNA for the CDR3 is TGTGCCAGCAGCCTAAGGGGGGCTGAAGCTTTCTTT. Translated: CASSLRGAEAFF.

In its sample, this clonotype was seen a few times. The rearrangement links TRBV30 to TRBJ2-1; no clear D gene. Between the trimmed V and J ends, which lost 0 bases and 7 bases, there was a span of 10 bases. The CDR3 totals 13 residues. Germline V gives CDR1 GTSNPN, CDR2 SVGIG (reference sequence). This CDR3 is CAWSVDTWNEQFF. The CDR3 DNA follows: TGTGCCTGGAGTGTAGATACGTGGAATGAGCAGTTCTTC.

V gene TRBV6-5 combines with J gene TRBJ1-1, with D tentatively TRBD1 (6 bases). Deletions cut 7 bases from V and 1 base from J, with 13 bases between. The CDR3 covers 14 residues. From germline, CDR1 is MNHEY and CDR2 SVGAGI. CDR3 in DNA: TGTGCCAGCACTATACAGGGTGGGAACACTGAAGCTTTCTTT. It translates to CASTIQGGNTEAFF.

This clonotype was recorded a few times. This chain links TRBV28 with TRBJ1-5; a weak D match, TRBD1 (6 bases). This CDR3 is 15 amino acids long. V gave up 3 bases and J gave up 0 bases, with 9 bases separating them. From germline, CDR1 is MDHEN and CDR2 SYDVKM. The CDR3 nucleotides read TGTGCCAGCAGTTTTGTACAGGGTAGCAATCAGCCCCAGCATTTT. It translates to CASSFVQGSNQPQHF.

Here the CDR3 reads CASSLAVQDHLHF. Here the CDR3 DNA reads TGTGCCAGCAGCTTAGCGGTCCAGGATCACCTCCACTTT. The chain has TRBV7-9 and TRBJ1-6; D ambiguous. With 0 bases removed from V and 15 bases from J, the gap between germline ends came to 12 bases. Germline lookup yields CDR1 SEHNR and CDR2 FQNEAQ (reference sequence). This CDR3 contains 13 residues.

This sequence joins TRBV5-8 and TRBJ1-6; 11 bases are a match to TRBD1. The germline gives CDR1 SGHTS, CDR2 YDEGEE. CDR3 length: 16 amino acids. The V segment lost 3 bases and the J segment 7 bases; nucleotides outside the gene matches: 6. CDR3 amino acids: CASSYLRDRGNSPLHF. For the CDR3, the DNA is TGTGCCAGCAGCTACCTCCGGGACAGGGGGAATTCACCCCTCCACTTT.

In its sample, this clonotype was seen a few times. V usage is TRBV5-6 and J usage is TRBJ2-5; 9 bases fit TRBD1. The germline V gene encodes CDR1 SGHDT and CDR2 YYEEEE. Trimming cost V 3 bases and J 5 bases; bases outside gene matches: 8. CDR3 length: 15 residues. CDR3 coding DNA: TGTGCCAGCAGCTCGGGACAGGGACGGAGGGAGACCCAGTACTTC. Translation gives CASSSGQGRRETQYF.

The sample holds a few counts of this clonotype. J is TRBJ2-7 and V is TRBV7-9; D might be TRBD2 (7 bases). Germline CDR1 SEHNR, CDR2 FQNEAQ (reference sequence). Trimming pared 3 bases from V and 5 bases from J, leaving 14 bases between. This CDR3 comprises 14 residues. CDR3 sequence (DNA): TGTGCCAGCAGCTTGCTCCCGGGGGGCCACGAGCAGTACTTC. Protein: CASSLLPGGHEQYF.

In this sample, this clonotype turned up many times. The CDR3 here is CASSYSPSGIADTQYF. CDR3 bases: TGTGCCAGCAGTTACTCACCTAGCGGGATCGCAGATACGCAGTATTTT. The V call is TRBV6-2 or TRBV6-3, the J call TRBJ2-3; 9 nucleotides align to TRBD2. Looked up from germline, CDR1 is MNHEY and CDR2 is SVGEGT. CDR3 length: 16 residues. Trimming took 0 bases from V and 4 from J; bases not matched to a gene: 5.

This clonotype was found many times. This chain joins TRBV7-6 and TRBJ2-7; 16 nucleotides match TRBD2. J gave up 5 bases and V 4 bases, and 8 bases lay outside the gene matches. Germline CDR1 is SGHVS and CDR2 is FNYEAQ. The CDR3 runs 17 residues. The CDR3 reads CASSSGTSGRAVDEQYF. In DNA form, the CDR3 reads TGTGCCAGCAGCTCGGGGACTAGCGGGAGGGCCGTGGACGAGCAGTACTTC.